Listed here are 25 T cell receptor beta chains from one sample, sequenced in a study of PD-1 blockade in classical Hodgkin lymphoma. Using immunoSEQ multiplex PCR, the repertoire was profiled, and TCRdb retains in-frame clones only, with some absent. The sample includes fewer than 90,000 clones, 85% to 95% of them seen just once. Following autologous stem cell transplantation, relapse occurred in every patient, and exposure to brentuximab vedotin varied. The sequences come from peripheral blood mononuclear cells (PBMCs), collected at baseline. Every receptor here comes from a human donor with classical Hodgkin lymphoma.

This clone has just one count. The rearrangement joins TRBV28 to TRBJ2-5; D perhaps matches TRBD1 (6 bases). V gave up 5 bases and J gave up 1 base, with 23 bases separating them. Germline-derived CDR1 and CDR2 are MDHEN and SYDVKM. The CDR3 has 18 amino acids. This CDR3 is CASSGGKTGPGFQETQYF. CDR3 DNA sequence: TGTGCCAGCAGTGGGGGCAAAACCGGGCCCGGATTCCAAGAGACCCAGTACTTC. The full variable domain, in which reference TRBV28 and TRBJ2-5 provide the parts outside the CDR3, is DVKVTQSSRYLVKRTGEKVFLECVQDMDHENMFWYRQDPGLGLRLIYFSYDVKMKEKGDIPEGYSVSREKKERFSLILESASTNQTSMYLCASSGGKTGPGFQETQYFGPGTRLLVL.

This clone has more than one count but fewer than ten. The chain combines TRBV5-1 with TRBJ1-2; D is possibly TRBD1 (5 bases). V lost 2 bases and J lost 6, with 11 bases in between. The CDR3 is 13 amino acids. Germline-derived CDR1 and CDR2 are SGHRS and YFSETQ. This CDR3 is CASSFQGVDGYTF. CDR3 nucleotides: TGCGCCAGCAGCTTTCAAGGGGTGGATGGCTACACCTTC.

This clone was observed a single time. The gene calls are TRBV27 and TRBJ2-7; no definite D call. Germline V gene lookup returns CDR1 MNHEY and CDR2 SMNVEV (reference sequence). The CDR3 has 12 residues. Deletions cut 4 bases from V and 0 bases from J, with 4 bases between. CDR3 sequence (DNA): TGTGCCAGCAGTTCCTACTCCTACGAGCAGTACTTC. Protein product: CASSSYSYEQYF.

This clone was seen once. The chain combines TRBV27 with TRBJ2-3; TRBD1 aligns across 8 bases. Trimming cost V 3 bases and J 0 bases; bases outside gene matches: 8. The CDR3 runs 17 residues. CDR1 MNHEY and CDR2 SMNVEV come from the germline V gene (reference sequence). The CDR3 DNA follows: TGTGCCAGCAGTTTCCTCGGGACAGGCGGGAGCACAGATACGCAGTATTTT. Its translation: CASSFLGTGGSTDTQYF.

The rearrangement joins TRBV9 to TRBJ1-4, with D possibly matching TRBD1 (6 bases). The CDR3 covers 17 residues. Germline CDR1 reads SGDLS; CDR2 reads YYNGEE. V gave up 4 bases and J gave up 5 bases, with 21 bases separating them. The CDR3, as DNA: TGTGCCAGCAGCTTAGCAGCTGGGGACATATCAAATGAAAAACTGTTTTTT. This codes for CASSLAAGDISNEKLFF.

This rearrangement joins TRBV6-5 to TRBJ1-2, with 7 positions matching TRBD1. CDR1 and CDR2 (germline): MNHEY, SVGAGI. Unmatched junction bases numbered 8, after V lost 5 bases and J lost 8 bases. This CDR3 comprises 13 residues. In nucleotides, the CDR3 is TGTGCCAGCAGTCGCGAGGGGGCTCAGGGCTACACCTTC. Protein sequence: CASSREGAQGYTF.

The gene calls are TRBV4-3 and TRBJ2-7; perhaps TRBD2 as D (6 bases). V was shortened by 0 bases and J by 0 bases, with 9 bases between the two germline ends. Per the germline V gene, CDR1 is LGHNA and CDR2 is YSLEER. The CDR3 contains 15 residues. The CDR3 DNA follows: TGCGCCAGCAGCCAAGATTGGCGGGGCTCCTACGAGCAGTACTTC. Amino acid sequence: CASSQDWRGSYEQYF.

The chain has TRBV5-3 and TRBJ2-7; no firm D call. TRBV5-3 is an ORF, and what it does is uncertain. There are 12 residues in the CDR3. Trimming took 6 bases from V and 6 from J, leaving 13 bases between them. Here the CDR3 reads CARNSNPLEQYF. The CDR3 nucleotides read TGTGCCAGAAACAGTAACCCGCTCGAGCAGTACTTC.

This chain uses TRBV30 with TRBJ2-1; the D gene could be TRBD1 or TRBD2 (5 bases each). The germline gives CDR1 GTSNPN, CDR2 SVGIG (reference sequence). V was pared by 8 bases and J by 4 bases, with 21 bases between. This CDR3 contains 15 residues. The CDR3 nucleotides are TGTGCCCAGGACTGGGGCTACGGGATTTACAATGAGCAGTTCTTC. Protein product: CAQDWGYGIYNEQFF.

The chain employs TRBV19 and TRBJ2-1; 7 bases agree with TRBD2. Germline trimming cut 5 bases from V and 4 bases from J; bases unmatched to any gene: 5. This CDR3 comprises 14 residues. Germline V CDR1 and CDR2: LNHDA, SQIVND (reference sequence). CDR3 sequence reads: CASSLLAAYNEQFF. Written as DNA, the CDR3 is TGTGCCAGTAGTTTGCTAGCGGCATACAATGAGCAGTTCTTC.

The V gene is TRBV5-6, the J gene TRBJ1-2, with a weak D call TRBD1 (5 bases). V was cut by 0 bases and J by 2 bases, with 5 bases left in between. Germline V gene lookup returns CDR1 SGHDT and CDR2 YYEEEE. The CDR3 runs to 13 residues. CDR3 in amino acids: CASSLGQNYGYTF. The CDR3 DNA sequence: TGTGCCAGCAGCTTGGGACAGAACTATGGCTACACCTTC.

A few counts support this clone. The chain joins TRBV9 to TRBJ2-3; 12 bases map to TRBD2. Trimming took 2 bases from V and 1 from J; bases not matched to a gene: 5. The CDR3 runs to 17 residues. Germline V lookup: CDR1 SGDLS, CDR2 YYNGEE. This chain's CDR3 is CASSVTSGGGGTDTQYF. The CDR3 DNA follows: TGTGCCAGCAGCGTGACTAGCGGGGGAGGTGGCACAGATACGCAGTATTTT.

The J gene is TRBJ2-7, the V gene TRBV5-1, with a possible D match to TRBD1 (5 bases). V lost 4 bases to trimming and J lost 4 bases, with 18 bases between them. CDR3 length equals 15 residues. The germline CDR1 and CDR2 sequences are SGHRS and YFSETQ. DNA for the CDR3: TGCGCCAGCAGCCTAACCGGGCAGGGTGGTTACGAGCAGTACTTC. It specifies CASSLTGQGGYEQYF.

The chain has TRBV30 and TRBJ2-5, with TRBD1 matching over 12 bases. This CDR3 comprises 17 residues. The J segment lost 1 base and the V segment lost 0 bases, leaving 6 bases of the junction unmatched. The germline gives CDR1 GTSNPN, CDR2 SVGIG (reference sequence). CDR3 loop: CAWSVEPGQGAQETQYF. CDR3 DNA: TGTGCCTGGAGTGTCGAACCGGGACAGGGGGCCCAAGAGACCCAGTACTTC.

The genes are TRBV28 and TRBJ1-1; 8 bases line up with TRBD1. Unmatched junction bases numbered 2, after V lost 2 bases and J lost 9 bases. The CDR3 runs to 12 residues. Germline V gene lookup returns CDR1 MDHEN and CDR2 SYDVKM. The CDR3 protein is CASSLGQGKAFF. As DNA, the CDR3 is TGTGCCAGCAGTTTAGGACAGGGAAAAGCTTTCTTT.

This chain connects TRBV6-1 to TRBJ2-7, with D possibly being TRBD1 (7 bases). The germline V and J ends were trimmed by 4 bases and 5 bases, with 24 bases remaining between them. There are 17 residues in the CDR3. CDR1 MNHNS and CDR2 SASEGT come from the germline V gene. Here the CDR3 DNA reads TGTGCCAGCAGTGTTCTGGAGGGGGCGGTCCGATTCCACGAGCAGTACTTC. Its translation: CASSVLEGAVRFHEQYF.

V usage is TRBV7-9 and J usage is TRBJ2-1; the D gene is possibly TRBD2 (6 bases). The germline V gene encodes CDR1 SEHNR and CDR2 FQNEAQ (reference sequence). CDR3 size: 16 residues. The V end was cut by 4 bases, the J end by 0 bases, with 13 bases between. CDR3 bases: TGTGCCAGCAGCTCTCCTAGCGTTAGCTCCTACAATGAGCAGTTCTTC. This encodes CASSSPSVSSYNEQFF.

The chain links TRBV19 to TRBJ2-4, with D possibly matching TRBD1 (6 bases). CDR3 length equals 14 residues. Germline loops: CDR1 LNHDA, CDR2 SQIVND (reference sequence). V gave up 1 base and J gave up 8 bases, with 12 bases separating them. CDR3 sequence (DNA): TGTGCCAGTAGTATAGCAGGGGTTGGGGACATTCAGTACTTC. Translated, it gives CASSIAGVGDIQYF.

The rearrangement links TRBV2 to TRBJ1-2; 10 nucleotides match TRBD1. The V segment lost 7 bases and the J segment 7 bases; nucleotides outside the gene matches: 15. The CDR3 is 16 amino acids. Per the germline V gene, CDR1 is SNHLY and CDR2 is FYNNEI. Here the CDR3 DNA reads TGTGCCAGCACCACCCCGGGAGCAGGACAGGGGGGTGGCTACACCTTC. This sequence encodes CASTTPGAGQGGGYTF.

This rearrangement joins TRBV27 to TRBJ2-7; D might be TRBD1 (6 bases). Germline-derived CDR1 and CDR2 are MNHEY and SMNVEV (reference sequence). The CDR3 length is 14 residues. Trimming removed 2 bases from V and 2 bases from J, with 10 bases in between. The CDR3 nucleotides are TGTGCCAGCAGTTTAACCCAGGGGCCCTACGAGCAGTACTTC. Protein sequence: CASSLTQGPYEQYF.

CDR3 DNA sequence: TGTGCCAGCAGAGGGACAGGGGGCGACACTGAAGCTTTCTTT. Protein: CASRGTGGDTEAFF. The chain combines TRBV28 with TRBJ1-1; TRBD1 matches 12 bases. J gave up 3 bases and V 6 bases, and 2 bases lay outside the gene matches. The CDR3 length is 14 residues. Germline CDR1 MDHEN, CDR2 SYDVKM. The full variable domain, its missing parts supplied by reference TRBV28 and TRBJ1-1, is DVKVTQSSRYLVKRTGEKVFLECVQDMDHENMFWYRQDPGLGLRLIYFSYDVKMKEKGDIPEGYSVSREKKERFSLILESASTNQTSMYLCASRGTGGDTEAFFGQGTRLTVV.

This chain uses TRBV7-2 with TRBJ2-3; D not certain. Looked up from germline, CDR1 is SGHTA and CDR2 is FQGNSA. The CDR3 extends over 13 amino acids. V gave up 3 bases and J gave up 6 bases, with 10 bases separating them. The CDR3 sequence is CASSFKGVDTQYF. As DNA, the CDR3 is TGTGCCAGCAGCTTTAAGGGCGTGGATACGCAGTATTTT.

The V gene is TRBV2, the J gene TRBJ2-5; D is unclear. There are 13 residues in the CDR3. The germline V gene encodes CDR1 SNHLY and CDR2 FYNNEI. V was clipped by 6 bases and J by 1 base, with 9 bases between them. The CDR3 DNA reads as TGTGCCAGCAGCGGAAATACCCAAGAGACCCAGTACTTC. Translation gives CASSGNTQETQYF.

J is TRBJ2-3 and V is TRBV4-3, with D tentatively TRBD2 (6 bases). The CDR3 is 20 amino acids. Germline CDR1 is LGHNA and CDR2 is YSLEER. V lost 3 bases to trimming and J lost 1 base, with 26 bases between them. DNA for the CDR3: TGCGCCAGCAGCCAGGAAGAGGATGGAGGGCCATTGGGGGGCACAGATACGCAGTATTTT. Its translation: CASSQEEDGGPLGGTDTQYF.

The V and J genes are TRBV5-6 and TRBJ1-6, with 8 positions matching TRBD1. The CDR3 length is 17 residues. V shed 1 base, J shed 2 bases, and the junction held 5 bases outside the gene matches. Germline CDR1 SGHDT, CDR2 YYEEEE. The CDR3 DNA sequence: TGTGCCAGCAGCTTGTCCATGACAGGGGCCTATAATTCACCCCTCCACTTT. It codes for CASSLSMTGAYNSPLHF.